Shown below are 27 T cell receptor beta chains from a single sample sequenced in a study of cytomegalovirus exposure and HLA in healthy donors. The PCR had 60 Vbeta and 13 Jbeta primers. The repertoire was sequenced with immunoSEQ multiplex PCR; TCRdb's copy has only in-frame clones and lacks some. This table holds 200,000 or so clones, less than 80% found once. The material sequenced was PBMCs. The receptors were sampled from a girl aged 2 to 10 in good health and CMV-seronegative.

This chain's CDR3 is CASSVASAPFVEQFF. For the CDR3, the DNA is TGTGCCAGCAGCGTAGCCAGCGCTCCCTTTGTTGAGCAGTTCTTC. This chain connects TRBV9 to TRBJ2-1; D remains ambiguous. CDR3 size: 15 residues. CDR1 and CDR2 (germline): SGDLS, YYNGEE. V lost 0 bases to trimming and J lost 9 bases, with 16 bases between them.

The rearrangement links TRBV5-1 to TRBJ2-3, with TRBD2 matching 7 bases. From germline, CDR1 is SGHRS and CDR2 YFSETQ. V lost 0 bases and J lost 3; bases outside the gene matches: 7. CDR3 size: 16 residues. The CDR3 DNA reads as TGCGCCAGCAGCTTGGGGCTAGCGGCGGGAACAGATACGCAGTATTTT. Its protein product is CASSLGLAAGTDTQYF.

The genes are TRBV7-6 and TRBJ2-5, with TRBD2 matching 9 bases. V was clipped by 1 base and J by 1 base; unmatched bases: 4. The CDR3 covers 16 residues. Germline assignment: CDR1 SGHVS and CDR2 FNYEAQ. The DNA for the CDR3 is TGTGCCAGCAGCTTAGGTAGCGGGAGTGTCCAAGAGACCCAGTACTTC. This translates into CASSLGSGSVQETQYF.

The rearrangement joins TRBV5-1 to TRBJ2-5; TRBD2 matches at 12 bases. This CDR3 has 15 amino acids. V lost 4 bases to trimming and J lost 2 bases; unmatched junction nucleotides: 3. In germline, CDR1 is SGHRS, CDR2 YFSETQ. The CDR3 is CASSPGLAGQETQYF. The CDR3 region has the DNA TGCGCCAGCAGCCCCGGACTAGCGGGGCAAGAGACCCAGTACTTC.

This clone was observed once. This chain's CDR3 is CAQGREDEKLFF. The DNA for the CDR3 is TGTGCCCAGGGGCGGGAGGATGAAAAACTGTTTTTT. The chain couples TRBV6-5 to TRBJ1-4; tentative D call: TRBD1 (6 bases). This CDR3 has 12 residues. Trimming pared 11 bases from V and 6 bases from J, leaving 13 bases between. Germline-derived CDR1 and CDR2 are MNHEY and SVGAGI.

With respect to this clone: The junction does not match germline at one end; this may be a read error. This chain joins TRBV29-1 and TRBJ2-2, with a possible D match to TRBD2 (5 bases). Germline CDR1 and CDR2: SQVTM and ANQGSEA. CDR3 length: 11 residues. CDR3 sequence (DNA): TGCAGCGCCGAAGACACCGGGGAACTGTTTTTT. Residues: CSAEDTGELFF.

V is TRBV4-1 and J is TRBJ1-2; D is perhaps TRBD1 (5 bases). V was trimmed by 1 base and J by 1 base, leaving 19 bases between them. Germline V gene lookup returns CDR1 MGHRA and CDR2 YSYEKL. This CDR3 has 18 residues. CDR3 region: CASSQVGRGRLDNYGYTF. The CDR3 DNA follows: TGCGCCAGCAGCCAAGTAGGGAGGGGCAGACTGGATAACTATGGCTACACCTTC.

Comments on this clone: One end of the junction fails to match germline, which may point to a read error. At the DNA level, this CDR3 is encoded by other sequences in the same sample as well. The chain couples TRBV6-5 to TRBJ2-1, with 11 bases fitting TRBD2. There are 16 residues in the CDR3. Germline V gives CDR1 MNHEY, CDR2 SVGAGI. CDR3 sequence: CASSYLAGGSYNEQFF. The CDR3 coding sequence is TGTGCCAGCAGCTACTTAGCGGGGGGGTCTTACAATGAGCAGTTCTTC.

This clone occurred a few times. V gene TRBV11-1 combines with J gene TRBJ1-1; TRBD1 is a possible D gene (6 bases). Trimming shortened V by 6 bases and J by 2 bases, and 16 bases separated the two germline ends. Germline V gene data show CDR1 as SGHAT and CDR2 as FQDESV (reference sequence). The CDR3 sequence is 15 residues long. CDR3 sequence: CASRPPDRTNTEAFF. CDR3 coding DNA: TGTGCCAGCAGGCCCCCCGACAGGACTAACACTGAAGCTTTCTTT. The full variable domain, with the rest looked up from reference TRBV11-1 and TRBJ1-1, is EAEVAQSPRYKITEKSQAVAFWCDPISGHATLYWYRQILGQGPELLVQFQDESVVDDSQLPKDRFSAERLKGVDSTLKIQPAELGDSAMYLCASRPPDRTNTEAFFGQGTRLTVV.

Concerning this clone itself: At one end, the junction sequence differs from germline, possibly due to a read error. The genes are TRBV7-9 and TRBJ2-2, with D perhaps matching TRBD2 (6 bases). The CDR3 loop spans 16 amino acids. Germline V gene data show CDR1 as SEHNR and CDR2 as FQNEAQ (reference sequence). CDR3 in amino acids: CSSSFASGYLSGELFF. The CDR3 region has the DNA TGTTCCAGCAGCTTTGCAAGCGGGTACCTCAGCGGGGAGCTGTTTTTT.

The rearrangement links TRBV6-6 to TRBJ1-1, with TRBD1 matching 7 bases. Losses at the gene ends were 2 bases for V and 11 bases for J; bases not matched to a gene: 11. Per the germline V gene, CDR1 is MNHNY and CDR2 is SVGAGI (reference sequence). This CDR3 comprises 14 residues. CDR3 nucleotide sequence: TGTGCCAGCAGTTACGGAGGGGGCGGCAGGGCGGCTTTCTTT. This encodes CASSYGGGGRAAFF.

This clone was observed once. This chain connects TRBV5-1 to TRBJ2-5; no clear D. Trimming took off 1 base at V and 2 bases at J, with 9 bases between the two ends. Germline CDR1 SGHRS, CDR2 YFSETQ. CDR3 length equals 14 residues. The CDR3 spells CASSLQQLQETQYF. For the CDR3, the DNA is TGCGCCAGCAGCTTGCAACAGCTTCAAGAGACCCAGTACTTC.

The rearrangement links TRBV13 to TRBJ1-3; D is unclear. CDR1 PRHDT and CDR2 FYEKMQ come from the germline V gene (reference sequence). The CDR3 runs to 17 residues. Trimming cost V 5 bases and J 0 bases, with 17 bases left between them. The CDR3 bases are TGTGCCAGCAGCCTTGAAACCGTCGGGTTCTCTGGAAACACCATATATTTT. Translation: CASSLETVGFSGNTIYF.

The chain combines TRBV5-1 with TRBJ2-7; 11 bases align to TRBD1. This CDR3 region has 16 residues. After removal of 0 bases from V and 2 bases from J, the junction contained 4 bases not matched to a gene. CDR1 and CDR2 (germline): SGHRS, YFSETQ. Here the CDR3 DNA reads TGCGCCAGCAGCTTGGCCGGGACAGGGGGGACCTACGAGCAGTACTTC. This codes for CASSLAGTGGTYEQYF.

The J gene is TRBJ1-2, the V gene TRBV7-9; a possible D gene is TRBD1 (6 bases). This CDR3 comprises 13 residues. CDR1 is SEHNR and CDR2 is FQNEAQ in the germline V gene (reference sequence). V shed 4 bases and J shed 5 bases, with 11 bases lying between them. CDR3 DNA: TGTGCCAGCAGCTCTACAGGGAGTTATGGCTACACCTTC. Protein sequence: CASSSTGSYGYTF.

This chain joins TRBV2 and TRBJ2-7; 11 bases are shared with TRBD2. The V and J ends lost 7 bases and 1 base, in that order; junction bases with no gene match: 6. The length of the CDR3 is 15 residues. Germline V lookup: CDR1 SNHLY, CDR2 FYNNEI. The CDR3 DNA reads as TGTGCCAGCACCCTCGGACTAGCGGGTTCCTACGAGCAGTACTTC. Its protein is CASTLGLAGSYEQYF.

This sequence joins TRBV10-3 and TRBJ2-1; 8 bases line up with TRBD2. After removal of 1 base from V and 0 bases from J, the junction contained 2 bases not matched to a gene. There are 16 residues in the CDR3. Germline lookup yields CDR1 ENHRY and CDR2 SYGVKD. Here the CDR3 reads CAISELSGSSYNEQFF. CDR3 bases: TGTGCCATCAGTGAGTTGAGCGGGAGCTCCTACAATGAGCAGTTCTTC.

The chain is built from TRBV27 and TRBJ1-6; D not resolved. The ends were cut back, 5 bases at V and 6 bases at J, with 14 bases in the middle. Germline V CDR1 and CDR2: MNHEY, SMNVEV (reference sequence). This CDR3 is built from 15 residues. This chain's CDR3 is CASSIWEPSNSPLHF. For the CDR3, the DNA is TGTGCCAGCAGTATCTGGGAGCCTTCTAATTCACCCCTCCACTTT.

The J gene is TRBJ1-2, the V gene TRBV30; TRBD1 is a possible D gene (5 bases). CDR1 is GTSNPN, CDR2 SVGIG, per germline (reference sequence). The CDR3 sequence is 12 residues long. V lost 7 bases and J lost 3, with 12 bases in between. CDR3 loop: CALSPRDYGYTF. Written as DNA, the CDR3 is TGTGCCTTAAGCCCCAGGGACTATGGCTACACCTTC.

The chain has TRBV19 and TRBJ1-3; the match to TRBD1 covers 9 bases. The CDR3 runs to 16 residues. In germline, CDR1 is LNHDA, CDR2 SQIVND (reference sequence). The junction had 11 bases not matched to a gene; V was cut back by 7 bases and J by 4 bases. The CDR3 reads CASIDVRQGGGNTIYF. The CDR3 DNA reads as TGTGCCAGTATCGATGTTCGACAGGGGGGAGGAAACACCATATATTTT.

The V and J genes are TRBV29-1 and TRBJ2-5; D is uncertain. The CDR3 runs 13 residues. Germline-derived CDR1 and CDR2 are SQVTM and ANQGSEA. With 7 bases removed from V and 0 bases from J, the gap between germline ends came to 12 bases. The CDR3 region has the DNA TGCAGCGGCTGGTGGGCTAACCAAGAGACCCAGTACTTC. Translation gives CSGWWANQETQYF.

The CDR3 nucleotides read TGTGCCAGCAGCGTAGCGGGCGGGGATCCTACCGGGGAGCTGTTTTTT. It is translated as CASSVAGGDPTGELFF. This chain joins TRBV9 and TRBJ2-2; D possibly corresponds to TRBD2 (6 bases). This CDR3 region has 16 residues. The germline gives CDR1 SGDLS, CDR2 YYNGEE. Trimming removed 0 bases from V and 5 bases from J, with 14 bases in between.

The CDR3 sequence: CASSPGTGGYGYTF. In nucleotides, the CDR3 is TGTGCCAGCAGTCCCGGGACAGGGGGCTATGGCTACACCTTC. The rearrangement uses TRBV6-4 and TRBJ1-2; 11 nucleotides agree with TRBD1. V shed 5 bases and J 4 bases; nucleotides not matched to a gene: 3. Germline V gene data show CDR1 as MRHNA and CDR2 as SNTAGT. The CDR3 length is 14 residues.

The rearrangement joins TRBV4-2 to TRBJ2-5, with 9 bases lining up with TRBD2. Looked up from germline, CDR1 is LGHNA and CDR2 is YNFKEQ. Trimming took 1 base from V and 5 from J; bases not matched to a gene: 8. CDR3 size: 16 residues. CDR3 region: CASSQVGGGAWETQYF. The CDR3 DNA is TGTGCCAGCAGCCAAGTGGGCGGGGGGGCCTGGGAGACCCAGTACTTC.

The chain recombines TRBV6-5 with TRBJ1-6; TRBD1 might be the D (6 bases). Per the germline V gene, CDR1 is MNHEY and CDR2 is SVGAGI. The CDR3 has 15 residues. V was trimmed by 7 bases and J by 7 bases, leaving 17 bases between them. CDR3 protein: CASIGGQGRNSPLHF. CDR3 nucleotide sequence: TGTGCCAGCATTGGGGGACAAGGACGGAATTCACCCCTCCACTTT.

This clone came up once. The gene calls are TRBV9 and TRBJ1-4; possibly TRBD1 for D (5 bases). V was shortened by 0 bases and J by 8 bases, with 11 bases between the two germline ends. CDR3 length equals 14 residues. Germline CDR1 reads SGDLS; CDR2 reads YYNGEE. CDR3 region: CASSVAREGEKLFF. CDR3 nucleotides: TGTGCCAGCAGCGTAGCCAGGGAAGGGGAAAAACTGTTTTTT.

This chain links TRBV20-1 with TRBJ2-7; no clear D gene. V lost 6 bases to trimming and J lost 3 bases, with 9 bases between them. The CDR3 runs 11 residues. Germline CDR1 and CDR2: DFQATT and SNEGSKA (reference sequence). DNA for the CDR3: TGCAGTGCCCGAGATTACTACGAGCAGTACTTC. It codes for CSARDYYEQYF.